The 21 T cell receptor beta chains in this list originate from one sample, sequenced in a study of CD8 T cells in ankylosing spondylitis. Overall study results and limits: Characteristic of ankylosing spondylitis blood, it appeared, was a TCR beta motif comprising 7 to 9 highly homologous variants.

In TCRdb, the 5' RACE reads were re-called with MiXCR into one record per CDR3 protein. The table records about 330,000 distinct CDR3 sequences, approximately 8.2% of them present only once. For these receptors, no antigen is known. The sequencing sample was made of blood, either unsorted or a sorted T cell fraction (not recorded which). These receptors were taken from a male donor with ankylosing spondylitis.

CDR3 sequence reads: CASSSTSGGDEQYF. The CDR3 DNA reads as TGCGCCAGCAGCTCTACTAGCGGGGGCGACGAGCAGTACTTC. This chain joins TRBV5-1 and TRBJ2-7; 11 nucleotides align to TRBD2. V lost 3 bases, J lost 5 bases, and 4 bases stayed unmatched. Germline V gives CDR1 SGHRS, CDR2 YFSETQ. CDR3 size: 14 residues.

The chain has TRBV5-1 and TRBJ2-7, with 10 nucleotides matching TRBD2. The CDR3 runs to 14 residues. CDR1 and CDR2 (germline): SGHRS, YFSETQ. The trim removed 2 bases at V and 5 bases at J, leaving 4 bases unmatched. The chain's CDR3 is CASSFTSGTHEQYF. DNA for the CDR3: TGCGCCAGCAGCTTCACTAGCGGGACCCACGAGCAGTACTTC.

The chain combines TRBV20-1 with TRBJ2-3; D call uncertain. From germline, CDR1 is DFQATT and CDR2 SNEGSKA (reference sequence). CDR3 length: 12 residues. Trimming removed 6 bases from V and 2 bases from J, with 9 bases in between. The CDR3 nucleotides are TGCAGTGCGCAGCTGGCCACAGATACGCAGTATTTT. As protein: CSAQLATDTQYF.

This clonotype has a handful of counts. The V and J genes are TRBV28 and TRBJ1-3, with D uncertain. This CDR3 is 14 amino acids long. CDR1 MDHEN and CDR2 SYDVKM come from the germline V gene. Trimming removed 4 bases from V and 7 bases from J, with 14 bases in between. CDR3 sequence: CASSSPRQMNTIYF. The DNA of the CDR3 is TGTGCCAGCAGTTCCCCCCGGCAGATGAACACCATATATTTT.

The J gene is TRBJ2-3, the V gene TRBV11-2; 10 bases map to TRBD2. In germline, CDR1 is SGHAT, CDR2 FQNNGV. The CDR3 runs to 16 residues. The J segment lost 3 bases and the V segment lost 0 bases, leaving 3 bases of the junction unmatched. The chain's CDR3 is CASSLDLAGETDTQYF. The CDR3 DNA sequence: TGTGCCAGCAGCTTAGATCTAGCGGGAGAGACAGATACGCAGTATTTT. Full variable domain (rest looked up from reference TRBV11-2 and TRBJ2-3): EAGVAQSPRYKIIEKRQSVAFWCNPISGHATLYWYQQILGQGPKLLIQFQNNGVVDDSQLPKDRFSAERLKGVDSTLKIQPAKLEDSAVYLCASSLDLAGETDTQYFGPGTRLTVL.

The rearrangement joins TRBV7-2 to TRBJ2-1; TRBD2 aligns across 10 bases. Looked up from germline, CDR1 is SGHTA and CDR2 is FQGNSA. The length of the CDR3 is 19 residues. V dropped 0 bases and J dropped 6; count of bases not matched to a gene: 14. For the CDR3, the DNA is TGTGCCAGCAGCTTAGCAGGGGGGGGGCTAGCGGGAGTTGTCAATGAGCAGTTCTTC. Amino acid sequence: CASSLAGGGLAGVVNEQFF.

J is TRBJ2-7 and V is TRBV2, with 11 bases aligning to TRBD1. Trimming removed 5 bases from V and 6 bases from J; junction bases left unmatched: 6. The germline gives CDR1 SNHLY, CDR2 FYNNEI. This CDR3 contains 14 residues. The CDR3 reads CASSWTGGIVEQYF. As DNA, the CDR3 is TGTGCCAGCAGTTGGACAGGGGGCATCGTCGAGCAGTACTTC.

The V gene is TRBV5-5, the J gene TRBJ2-3; D is ambiguous. In germline, CDR1 is SGHKS, CDR2 YYEKEE (reference sequence). CDR3 size: 13 residues. Trimming removed 4 bases from V and 7 bases from J, with 13 bases in between. Here the CDR3 reads CASSTAVGNTQYF. CDR3 DNA: TGTGCCAGCAGCACGGCGGTGGGGAATACGCAGTATTTT. Complete variable domain (other parts from reference TRBV5-5 and TRBJ2-3): DAGVTQSPTHLIKTRGQQVTLRCSPISGHKSVSWYQQVLGQGPQFIFQYYEKEERGRGNFPDRFSARQFPNYSSELNVNALLLGDSALYLCASSTAVGNTQYFGPGTRLTVL.

Many counts were recorded for this clonotype. The CDR3 reads CASSLNRRAGELFF. CDR3 DNA: TGTGCCAGCAGCCTAAACAGAAGGGCCGGGGAGCTGTTTTTT. The chain combines TRBV3-1 with TRBJ2-2; no firm D call. CDR1 and CDR2 from the germline V gene are LGHDT and YNNKEL (reference sequence). Trimming removed 4 bases from V and 6 bases from J, with 12 bases in between. The CDR3 runs 14 residues. Full variable domain (rest looked up from reference TRBV3-1 and TRBJ2-2): DTAVSQTPKYLVTQMGNDKSIKCEQNLGHDTMYWYKQDSKKFLKIMFSYNNKELIINETVPNRFSPKSPDKAHLNLHINSLELGDSAVYFCASSLNRRAGELFFGEGSRLTVL.

This clonotype was observed a handful of times. The V gene is TRBV10-3, the J gene TRBJ2-7; 11 nucleotides agree with TRBD1. The V segment lost 6 bases and the J segment 5 bases; nucleotides outside the gene matches: 6. CDR3 size: 14 residues. Germline V gives CDR1 ENHRY, CDR2 SYGVKD. This CDR3 is CAIRPGQGEDEQYF. CDR3 bases: TGTGCCATCAGACCGGGACAGGGGGAGGACGAGCAGTACTTC.

This clonotype was found many times. The chain carries TRBV4-1 and TRBJ2-3, with D perhaps matching TRBD2 (6 bases). Germline CDR1 and CDR2: MGHRA and YSYEKL. This CDR3 comprises 14 residues. V lost 4 bases and J lost 4, with 12 bases in between. CDR3 bases: TGCGCCAGCAGCCTGGGGGGAGTGGCAGATACGCAGTATTTT. Encoded protein: CASSLGGVADTQYF.

This clonotype was picked up a small number of times. The V gene is TRBV20-1, the J gene TRBJ1-5, with 9 bases lining up with TRBD1. CDR1 and CDR2 from the germline V gene are DFQATT and SNEGSKA (reference sequence). V was clipped by 0 bases and J by 4 bases; unmatched bases: 7. This CDR3 comprises 16 residues. The CDR3 sequence is CSAREWDRDGNQPQHF. The CDR3 DNA reads TGCAGTGCTAGAGAGTGGGACAGGGACGGGAATCAGCCCCAGCATTTT.

The chain carries TRBV29-1 and TRBJ1-4; D uncertain. This CDR3 is built from 14 residues. CDR1 and CDR2 from the germline V gene are SQVTM and ANQGSEA. Trimming left V 1 base short and J 8 bases short, with 14 bases between. DNA for the CDR3: TGCAGCGTTGAAGGGCATGACCCGGGCGAAAAACTGTTTTTT. Translated: CSVEGHDPGEKLFF.

The rearrangement links TRBV7-8 to TRBJ2-3, with D uncertain. The germline CDR1 and CDR2 sequences are SGHVS and FQNEAQ. Trimming left V 2 bases short and J 0 bases short, with 6 bases between. The CDR3 has 14 residues. For the CDR3, the DNA is TGTGCCAGCAGCTTATTGCGAAGCACAGATACGCAGTATTTT. Translated: CASSLLRSTDTQYF.

This clonotype occurred a few times. The rearrangement uses TRBV7-3 and TRBJ1-3; 9 bases fit TRBD1. The CDR3 is 15 amino acids. The J segment lost 7 bases and the V segment lost 2 bases, leaving 6 bases of the junction unmatched. Germline values: CDR1 SGHTA, CDR2 FQGTGA. DNA of the CDR3: TGTGCCAGCAGCTTAGCCTACGGACAGGGGAACACCATATATTTT. It yields the protein CASSLAYGQGNTIYF. Full variable domain (outside the CDR3, taken from reference TRBV7-3 and TRBJ1-3): GAGVSQTPSNKVTEKGKYVELRCDPISGHTALYWYRQSLGQGPEFLIYFQGTGAADDSGLPNDRFFAVRPEGSVSTLKIQRTERGDSAVYLCASSLAYGQGNTIYFGEGSWLTVV.

This clonotype occurred a few times. The V call is TRBV4-1, the J call TRBJ2-7; the match to TRBD2 covers 13 bases. Germline V gives CDR1 MGHRA, CDR2 YSYEKL. The CDR3 sequence is 15 residues long. V was pared by 3 bases and J by 6 bases, with 5 bases of the junction left unmatched. DNA for the CDR3: TGCGCCAGCAGCCATGGACTAGCGGGAGACGTCGAGCAGTACTTC. Its translation is CASSHGLAGDVEQYF.

V gene TRBV9 combines with J gene TRBJ2-7, with a weak D call TRBD2 (5 bases). This CDR3 has 16 amino acids. V lost 2 bases and J 3 bases, leaving 18 bases between the germline ends. The germline V gene encodes CDR1 SGDLS and CDR2 YYNGEE. CDR3 residues: CASSVTPQLASYEQYF. The CDR3 bases are TGTGCCAGCAGCGTCACACCCCAGCTAGCCAGCTACGAGCAGTACTTC. Full variable domain (outside the CDR3, taken from reference TRBV9 and TRBJ2-7): DSGVTQTPKHLITATGQRVTLRCSPRSGDLSVYWYQQSLDQGLQFLIQYYNGEERAKGNILERFSAQQFPDLHSELNLSSLELGDSALYFCASSVTPQLASYEQYFGPGTRLTVT.

On this clonotype: Mismatch with germline at one junction end may stem from a read error. This rearrangement joins TRBV5-4 to TRBJ1-4; a weak D match, TRBD1 (5 bases). Looked up from germline, CDR1 is SGHNT and CDR2 is YYREEE (reference sequence). CDR3 size: 14 residues. The CDR3 DNA is TGTGCCAGCAGCGTGCCGGGACCCGGTGAAGAACTGTTTTTT. Translating gives CASSVPGPGEELFF.

This clonotype has just a few counts. J is TRBJ2-5 and V is TRBV12-3 or TRBV12-4, with 12 bases matching TRBD1. Trimming cost V 5 bases and J 5 bases; bases outside gene matches: 9. The CDR3 contains 16 residues. CDR3 loop: CASSPTGTGGRETQYF. The CDR3 DNA follows: TGTGCCAGCAGTCCCACTGGGACAGGGGGCCGGGAGACCCAGTACTTC.

The chain employs TRBV24-1 and TRBJ2-7, with TRBD1 matching 7 bases. Germline trimming cut 7 bases from V and 3 bases from J; bases unmatched to any gene: 5. The CDR3 sequence is 13 residues long. Germline assignment: CDR1 KGHDR and CDR2 SFDVKD. CDR3 protein: CATSEGGFYEQYF. The CDR3 DNA is TGTGCCACCAGCGAAGGGGGCTTCTACGAGCAGTACTTC.

This clonotype has just a few counts. The chain joins TRBV12-3 or TRBV12-4 to TRBJ2-7; TRBD2 might be the D (5 bases). Trimming left V 7 bases short and J 0 bases short, with 10 bases between. The CDR3 totals 13 residues. The CDR3 here is CASTVAYSYEQYF. In DNA, the CDR3 is TGTGCCAGCACCGTAGCGTACTCCTACGAGCAGTACTTC.